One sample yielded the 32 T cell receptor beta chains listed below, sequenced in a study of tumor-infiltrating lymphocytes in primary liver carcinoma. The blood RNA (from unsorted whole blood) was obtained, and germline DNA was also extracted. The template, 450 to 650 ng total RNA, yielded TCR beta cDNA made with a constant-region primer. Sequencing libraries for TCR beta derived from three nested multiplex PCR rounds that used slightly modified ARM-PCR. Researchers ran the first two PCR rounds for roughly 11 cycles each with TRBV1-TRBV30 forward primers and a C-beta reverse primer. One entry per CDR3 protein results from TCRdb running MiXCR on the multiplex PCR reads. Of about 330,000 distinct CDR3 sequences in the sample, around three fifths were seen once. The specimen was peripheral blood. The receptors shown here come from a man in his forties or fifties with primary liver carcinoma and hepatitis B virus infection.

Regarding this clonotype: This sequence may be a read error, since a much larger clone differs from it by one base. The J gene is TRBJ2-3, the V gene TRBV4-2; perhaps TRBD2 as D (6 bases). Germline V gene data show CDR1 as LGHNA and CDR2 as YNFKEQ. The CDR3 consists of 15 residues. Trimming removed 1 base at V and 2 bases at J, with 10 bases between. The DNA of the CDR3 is TGTGCCAGCAGCCAAGTTGGGGGGACCACAGATACGCAGTATTTT. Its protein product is CASSQVGGTTDTQYF.

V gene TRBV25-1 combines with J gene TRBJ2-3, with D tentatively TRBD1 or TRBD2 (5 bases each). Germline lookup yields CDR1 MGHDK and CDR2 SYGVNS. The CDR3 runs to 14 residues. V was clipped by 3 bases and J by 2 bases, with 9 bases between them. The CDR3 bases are TGTGCCAGCAGTGATGGGACGGTCACAGATACGCAGTATTTT. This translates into CASSDGTVTDTQYF.

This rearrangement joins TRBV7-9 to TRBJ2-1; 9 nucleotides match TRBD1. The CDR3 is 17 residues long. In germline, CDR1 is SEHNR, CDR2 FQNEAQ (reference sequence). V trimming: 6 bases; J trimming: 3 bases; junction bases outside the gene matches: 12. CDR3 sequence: CASSLTGGSPFYNEQFF. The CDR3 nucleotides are TGTGCCAGCAGTTTGACAGGGGGTTCGCCGTTCTACAATGAGCAGTTCTTC.

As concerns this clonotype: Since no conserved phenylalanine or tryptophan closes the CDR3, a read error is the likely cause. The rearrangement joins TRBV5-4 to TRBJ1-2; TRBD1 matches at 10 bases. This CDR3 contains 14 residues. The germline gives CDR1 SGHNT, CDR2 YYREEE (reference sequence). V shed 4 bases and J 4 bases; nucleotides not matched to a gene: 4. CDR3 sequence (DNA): TGTGCCAGCAGCCGGACAGGGGGTAGCTATGGCTACACCTCC. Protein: CASSRTGGSYGYTS.

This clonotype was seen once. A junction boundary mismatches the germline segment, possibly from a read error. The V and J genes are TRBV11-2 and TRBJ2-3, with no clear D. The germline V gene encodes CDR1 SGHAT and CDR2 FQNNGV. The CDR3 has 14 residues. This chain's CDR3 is CASNLGLSPDAQYF. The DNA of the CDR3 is TGCGCCAGCAACTTAGGGCTGTCACCAGATGCGCAGTATTTT.

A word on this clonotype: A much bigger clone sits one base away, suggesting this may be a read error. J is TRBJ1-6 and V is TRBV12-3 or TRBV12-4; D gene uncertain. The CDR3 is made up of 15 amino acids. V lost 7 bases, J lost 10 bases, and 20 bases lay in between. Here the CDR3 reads CASNPTPAFRSPLHF. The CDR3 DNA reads TGTGCCAGCAATCCGACACCGGCGTTTAGGTCACCCCTCCACTTT.

This chain's CDR3 is CASNTGTGAPAGDQPQHF. The DNA for the CDR3 is TGTGCCAGCAATACCGGGACAGGGGCTCCAGCTGGTGATCAGCCCCAGCATTTT. V is TRBV6-1 and J is TRBJ1-5, with 10 bases that match TRBD1. CDR1 and CDR2 from the germline V gene are MNHNS and SASEGT. The CDR3 consists of 18 residues. V was pared by 7 bases and J by 5 bases, with 17 bases of the junction left unmatched.

CDR3 sequence: CASSWGGAGVDEAQYF. The CDR3 DNA follows: TGTGCCAGCAGCTGGGGGGGAGCGGGAGTGGATGAGGCCCAGTACTTC. The chain couples TRBV7-9 to TRBJ2-5; 8 bases line up with TRBD2. Germline CDR1 is SEHNR and CDR2 is FQNEAQ (reference sequence). The V segment lost 4 bases and the J segment 9 bases; nucleotides outside the gene matches: 16. The CDR3 is 16 residues long.

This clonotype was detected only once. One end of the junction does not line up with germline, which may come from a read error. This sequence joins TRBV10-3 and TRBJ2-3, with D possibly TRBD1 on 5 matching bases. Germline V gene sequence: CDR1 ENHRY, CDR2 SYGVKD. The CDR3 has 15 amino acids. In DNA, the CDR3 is TGTGCCATCACTAAGGAGCCACGAAGCACAGGTACGCAGTATTTT. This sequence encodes CAITKEPRSTGTQYF.

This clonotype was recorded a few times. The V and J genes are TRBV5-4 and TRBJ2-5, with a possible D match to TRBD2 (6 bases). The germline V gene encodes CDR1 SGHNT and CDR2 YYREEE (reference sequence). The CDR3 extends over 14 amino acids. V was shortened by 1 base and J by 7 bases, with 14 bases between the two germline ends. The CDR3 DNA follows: TGTGCCAGCAGCTTGAGGATGCGGGACGGGACCCAGTACTTC. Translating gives CASSLRMRDGTQYF.

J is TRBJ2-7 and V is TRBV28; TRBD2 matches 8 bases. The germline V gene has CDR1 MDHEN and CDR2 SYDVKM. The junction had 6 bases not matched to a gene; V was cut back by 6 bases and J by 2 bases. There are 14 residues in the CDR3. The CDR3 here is CASSHGGEAYEQYF. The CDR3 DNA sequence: TGTGCCAGCAGCCACGGGGGGGAAGCCTACGAGCAGTACTTC.

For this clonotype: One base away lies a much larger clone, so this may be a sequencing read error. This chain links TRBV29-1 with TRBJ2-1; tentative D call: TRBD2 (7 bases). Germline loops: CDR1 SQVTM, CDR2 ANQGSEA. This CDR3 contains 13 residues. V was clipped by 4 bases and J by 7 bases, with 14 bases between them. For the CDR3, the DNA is TGCAGCGTTGCGGGGGGCCTGGCTAATGAGCAGTTCTTC. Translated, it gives CSVAGGLANEQFF.

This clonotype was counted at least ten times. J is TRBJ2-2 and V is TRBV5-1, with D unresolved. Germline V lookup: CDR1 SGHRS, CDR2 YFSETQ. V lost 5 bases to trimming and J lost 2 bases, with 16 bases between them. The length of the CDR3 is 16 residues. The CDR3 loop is CASRVLRTANTGELFF. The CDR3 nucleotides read TGCGCCAGCAGGGTATTAAGAACAGCTAACACCGGGGAGCTGTTTTTT.

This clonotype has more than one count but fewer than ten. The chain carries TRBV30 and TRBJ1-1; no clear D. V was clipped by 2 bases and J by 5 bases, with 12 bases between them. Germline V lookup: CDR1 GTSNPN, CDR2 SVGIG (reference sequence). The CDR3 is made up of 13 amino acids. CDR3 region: CAWSYNVGTEAFF. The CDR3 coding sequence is TGTGCCTGGAGTTATAACGTGGGGACTGAAGCTTTCTTT.

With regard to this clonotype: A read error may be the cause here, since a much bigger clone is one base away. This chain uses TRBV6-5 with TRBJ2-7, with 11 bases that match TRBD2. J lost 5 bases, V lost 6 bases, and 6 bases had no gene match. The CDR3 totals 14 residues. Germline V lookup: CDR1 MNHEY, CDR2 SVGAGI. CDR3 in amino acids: CASRATSGIHEQYF. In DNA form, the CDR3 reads TGTGCCAGCAGAGCGACTAGCGGGATCCACGAGCAGTACTTC.

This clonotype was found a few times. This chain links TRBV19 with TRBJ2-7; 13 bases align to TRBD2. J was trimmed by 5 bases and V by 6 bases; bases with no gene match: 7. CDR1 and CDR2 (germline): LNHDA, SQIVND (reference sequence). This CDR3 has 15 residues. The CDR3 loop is CASSIGLAGVDEQYF. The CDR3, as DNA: TGTGCCAGTAGCATCGGACTAGCGGGAGTGGACGAGCAGTACTTC. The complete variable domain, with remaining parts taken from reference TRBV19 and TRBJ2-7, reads DGGITQSPKYLFRKEGQNVTLSCEQNLNHDAMYWYRQDPGQGLRLIYYSQIVNDFQKGDIAEGYSVSREKKESFPLTVTSAQKNPTAFYLCASSIGLAGVDEQYFGPGTRLTVT.

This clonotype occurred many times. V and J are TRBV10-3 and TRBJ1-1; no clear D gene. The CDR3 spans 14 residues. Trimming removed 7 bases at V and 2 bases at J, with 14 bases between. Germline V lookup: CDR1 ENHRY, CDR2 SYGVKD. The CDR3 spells CAINAHNLNTEAFF. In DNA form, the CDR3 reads TGTGCCATCAACGCACACAACTTAAACACTGAAGCTTTCTTT.

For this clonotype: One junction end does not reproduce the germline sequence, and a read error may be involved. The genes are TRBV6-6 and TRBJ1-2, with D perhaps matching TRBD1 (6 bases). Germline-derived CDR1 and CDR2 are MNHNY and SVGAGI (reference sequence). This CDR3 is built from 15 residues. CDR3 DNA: TGCGCCAGCAGTTACTCGAGGTCATGGGGGCAAGGCTACACCTTC. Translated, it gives CASSYSRSWGQGYTF.

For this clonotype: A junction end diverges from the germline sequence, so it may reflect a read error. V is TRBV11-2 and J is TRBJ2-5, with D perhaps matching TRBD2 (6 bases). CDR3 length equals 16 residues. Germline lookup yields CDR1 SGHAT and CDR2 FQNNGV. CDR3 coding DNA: TGTACCAGCAGCGCCATAAGGCTAGCGAGAGGAGAGACCCAGTACTTC. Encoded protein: CTSSAIRLARGETQYF.

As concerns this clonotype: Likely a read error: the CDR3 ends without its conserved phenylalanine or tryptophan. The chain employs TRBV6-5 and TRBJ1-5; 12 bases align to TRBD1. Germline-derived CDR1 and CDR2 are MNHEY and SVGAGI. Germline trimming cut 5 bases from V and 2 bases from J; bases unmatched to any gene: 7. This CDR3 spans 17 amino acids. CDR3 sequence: CASSPGTGGRGNQPQHS. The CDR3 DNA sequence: TGTGCCAGCAGTCCTGGGACAGGGGGCCGGGGCAATCAGCCCCAGCATTCT.

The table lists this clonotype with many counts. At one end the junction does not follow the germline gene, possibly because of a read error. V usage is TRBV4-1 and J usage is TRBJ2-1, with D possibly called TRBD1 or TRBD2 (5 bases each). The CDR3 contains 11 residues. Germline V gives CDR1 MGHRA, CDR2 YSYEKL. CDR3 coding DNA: TGCGCCAGCAGCCACGGGGCCTACAATTGGTTC. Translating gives CASSHGAYNWF.

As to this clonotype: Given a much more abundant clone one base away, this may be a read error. This CDR3 is CAGYPQDRGSGSPGQYF. The CDR3 DNA sequence: TGTGCCGGCTACCCCCAGGACAGGGGAAGCGGGAGTCCCGGGCAGTACTTC. The rearrangement uses TRBV12-3 or TRBV12-4 and TRBJ2-7, with a possible D match to TRBD1 (9 bases). Trimming pared 11 bases from V and 9 bases from J, leaving 35 bases between. This CDR3 spans 17 amino acids.

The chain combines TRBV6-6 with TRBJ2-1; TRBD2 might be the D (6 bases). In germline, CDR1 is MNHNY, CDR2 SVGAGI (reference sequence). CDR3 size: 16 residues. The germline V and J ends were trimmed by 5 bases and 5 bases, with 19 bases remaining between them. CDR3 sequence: CASSRSTTRIHNEQFF. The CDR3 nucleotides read TGTGCCAGCAGTCGGAGCACGACTAGGATACACAATGAGCAGTTCTTC.

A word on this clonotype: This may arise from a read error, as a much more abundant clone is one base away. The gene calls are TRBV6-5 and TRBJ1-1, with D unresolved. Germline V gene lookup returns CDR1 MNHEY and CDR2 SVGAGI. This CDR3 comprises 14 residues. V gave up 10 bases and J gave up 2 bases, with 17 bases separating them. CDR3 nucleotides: TGTGCCATCAATAAGGCGGGTATAAACACTGAAGCTTTCTTT. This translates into CAINKAGINTEAFF.

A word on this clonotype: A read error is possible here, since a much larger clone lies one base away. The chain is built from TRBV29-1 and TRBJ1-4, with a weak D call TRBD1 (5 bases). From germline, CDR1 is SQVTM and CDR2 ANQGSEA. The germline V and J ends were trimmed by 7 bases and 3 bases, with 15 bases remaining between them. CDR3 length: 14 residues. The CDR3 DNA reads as TGCAGCGGGCGTGTAGGGGACGCTAATGAAAAACTGTTTTTT. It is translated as CSGRVGDANEKLFF.

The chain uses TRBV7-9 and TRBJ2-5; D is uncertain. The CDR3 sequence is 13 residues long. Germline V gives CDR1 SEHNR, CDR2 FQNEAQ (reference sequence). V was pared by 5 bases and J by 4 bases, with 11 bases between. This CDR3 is CASSRTLGETQYF. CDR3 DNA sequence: TGTGCCAGCAGCCGGACCCTGGGAGAGACCCAGTACTTC.

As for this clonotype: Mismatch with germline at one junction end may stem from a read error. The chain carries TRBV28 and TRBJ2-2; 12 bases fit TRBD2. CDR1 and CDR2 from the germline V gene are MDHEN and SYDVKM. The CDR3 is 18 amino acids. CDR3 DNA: TGTGCCAGCACCCCAGGGCTAGCGGGAGGGCCGGACACCGGGGAGCCGTTTTTT. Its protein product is CASTPGLAGGPDTGEPFF.

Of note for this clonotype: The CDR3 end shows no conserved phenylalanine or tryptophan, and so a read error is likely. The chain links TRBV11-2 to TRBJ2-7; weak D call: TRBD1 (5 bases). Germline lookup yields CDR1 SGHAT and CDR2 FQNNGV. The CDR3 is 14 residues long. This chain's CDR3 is CASRKGLSSHEQYS. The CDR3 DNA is TGTGCCAGCAGGAAGGGGCTCAGCTCCCACGAGCAGTACTCC.

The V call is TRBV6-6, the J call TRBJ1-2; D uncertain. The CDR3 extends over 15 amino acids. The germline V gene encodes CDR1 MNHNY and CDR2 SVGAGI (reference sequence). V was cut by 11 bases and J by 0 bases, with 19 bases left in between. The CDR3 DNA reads TGTGCCGGCAAACCCATAGGGTTGGCTAACTATGGCTACACCTTC. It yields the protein CAGKPIGLANYGYTF.

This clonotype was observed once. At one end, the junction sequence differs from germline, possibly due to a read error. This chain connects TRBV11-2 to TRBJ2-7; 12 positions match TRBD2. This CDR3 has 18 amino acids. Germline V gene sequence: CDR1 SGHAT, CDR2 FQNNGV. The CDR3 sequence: CTSSLVPGASGREREQYF. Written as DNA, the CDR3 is TGTACCAGCAGCTTAGTCCCAGGGGCTAGCGGGAGGGAGCGTGAGCAGTACTTC.

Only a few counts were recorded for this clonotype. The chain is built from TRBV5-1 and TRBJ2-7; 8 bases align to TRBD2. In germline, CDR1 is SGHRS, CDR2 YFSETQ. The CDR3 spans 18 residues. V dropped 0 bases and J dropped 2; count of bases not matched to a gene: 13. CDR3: CASSLVVTGGPRPYEQYF. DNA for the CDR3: TGCGCCAGCAGCTTGGTTGTAACGGGAGGGCCGCGGCCCTACGAGCAGTACTTC.

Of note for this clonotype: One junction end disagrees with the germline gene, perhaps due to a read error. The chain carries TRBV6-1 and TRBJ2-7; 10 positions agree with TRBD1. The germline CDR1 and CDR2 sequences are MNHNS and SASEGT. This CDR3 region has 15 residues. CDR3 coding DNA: TGTGCCAGCAGTGCCGGGACAGGGGTCCTCTACGATCAGTACTTC. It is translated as CASSAGTGVLYDQYF.